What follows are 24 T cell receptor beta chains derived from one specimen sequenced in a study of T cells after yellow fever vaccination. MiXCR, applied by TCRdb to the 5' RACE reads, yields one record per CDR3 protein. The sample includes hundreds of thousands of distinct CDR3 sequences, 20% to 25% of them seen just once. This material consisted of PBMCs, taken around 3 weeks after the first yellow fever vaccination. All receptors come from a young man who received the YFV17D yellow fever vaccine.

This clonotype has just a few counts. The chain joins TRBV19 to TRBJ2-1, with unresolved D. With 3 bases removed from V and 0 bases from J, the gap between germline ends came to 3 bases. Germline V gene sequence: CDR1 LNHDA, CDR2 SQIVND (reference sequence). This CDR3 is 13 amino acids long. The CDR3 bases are TGTGCCAGTAGTATCAGCTCCTACAATGAGCAGTTCTTC. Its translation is CASSISSYNEQFF.

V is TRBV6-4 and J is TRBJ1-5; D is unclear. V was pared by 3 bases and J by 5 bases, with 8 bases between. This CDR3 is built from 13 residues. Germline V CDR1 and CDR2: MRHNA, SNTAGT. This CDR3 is CASSERPHQPQHF. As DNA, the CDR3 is TGTGCCAGCAGTGAGAGGCCCCATCAGCCCCAGCATTTT.

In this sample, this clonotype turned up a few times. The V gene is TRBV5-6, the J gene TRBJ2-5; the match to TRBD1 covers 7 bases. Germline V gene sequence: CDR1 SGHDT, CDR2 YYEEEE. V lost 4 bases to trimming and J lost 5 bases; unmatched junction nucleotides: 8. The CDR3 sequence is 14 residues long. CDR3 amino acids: CASSLRQGWETQYF. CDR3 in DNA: TGTGCCAGCAGCCTCCGACAGGGCTGGGAGACCCAGTACTTC.

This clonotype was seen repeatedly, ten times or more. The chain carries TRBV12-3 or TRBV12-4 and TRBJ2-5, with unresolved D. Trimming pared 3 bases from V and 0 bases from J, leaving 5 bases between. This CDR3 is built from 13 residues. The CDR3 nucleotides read TGTGCCAGCAGTTTTTACAACCAAGAGACCCAGTACTTC. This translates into CASSFYNQETQYF.

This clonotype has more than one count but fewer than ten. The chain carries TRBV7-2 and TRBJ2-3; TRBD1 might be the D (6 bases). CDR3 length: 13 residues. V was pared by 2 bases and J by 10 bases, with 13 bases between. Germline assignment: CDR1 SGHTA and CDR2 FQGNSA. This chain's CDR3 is CASSLPPDSPQYF. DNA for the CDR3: TGTGCCAGCAGCTTACCGCCGGACAGCCCGCAGTATTTT.

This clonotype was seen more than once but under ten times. Here the CDR3 reads CASSQEVSRDIQYF. The CDR3 DNA follows: TGCGCCAGCAGCCAAGAGGTCTCTCGGGACATTCAGTACTTC. The rearrangement joins TRBV4-1 to TRBJ2-4; no reliable D call. Deletions cut 0 bases from V and 8 bases from J, with 11 bases between. CDR1 and CDR2 (germline): MGHRA, YSYEKL. The CDR3 sequence is 14 residues long.

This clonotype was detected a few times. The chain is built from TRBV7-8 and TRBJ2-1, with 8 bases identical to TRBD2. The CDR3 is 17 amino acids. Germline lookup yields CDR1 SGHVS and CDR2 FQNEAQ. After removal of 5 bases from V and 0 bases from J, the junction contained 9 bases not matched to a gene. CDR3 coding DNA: TGTGCCAGCAGCGCACCGGCGGGGGGCATCTCCTACAATGAGCAGTTCTTC. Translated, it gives CASSAPAGGISYNEQFF.

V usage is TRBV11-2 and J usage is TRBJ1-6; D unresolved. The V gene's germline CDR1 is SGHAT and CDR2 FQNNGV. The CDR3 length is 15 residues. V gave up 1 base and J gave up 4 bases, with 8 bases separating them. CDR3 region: CASSLGSEYNSPLHF. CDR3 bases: TGTGCCAGCAGCTTAGGGTCGGAATATAATTCACCCCTCCACTTT.

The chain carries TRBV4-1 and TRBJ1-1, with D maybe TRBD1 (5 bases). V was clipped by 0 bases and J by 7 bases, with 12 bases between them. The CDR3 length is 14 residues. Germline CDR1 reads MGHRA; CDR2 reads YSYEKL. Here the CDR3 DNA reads TGCGCCAGCAGCCAAGATAGCAGGGTGGGTGAAGCTTTCTTT. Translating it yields CASSQDSRVGEAFF.

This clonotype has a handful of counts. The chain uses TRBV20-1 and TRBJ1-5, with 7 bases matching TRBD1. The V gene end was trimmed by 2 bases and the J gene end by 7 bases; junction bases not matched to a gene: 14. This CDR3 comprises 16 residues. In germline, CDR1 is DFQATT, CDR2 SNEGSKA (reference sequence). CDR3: CSARRQGGSQRQPQHF. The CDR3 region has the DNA TGCAGTGCTAGAAGACAGGGAGGATCACAACGGCAGCCCCAGCATTTT.

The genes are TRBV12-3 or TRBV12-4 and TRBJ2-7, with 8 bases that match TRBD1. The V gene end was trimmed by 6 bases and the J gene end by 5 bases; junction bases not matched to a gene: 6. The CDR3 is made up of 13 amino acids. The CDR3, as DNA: TGTGCCAGCAGCTCCGGACAGGGAAACGAGCAGTACGTC. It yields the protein CASSSGQGNEQYV.

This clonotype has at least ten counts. Here the CDR3 reads CASSRGNYGYTF. The CDR3 bases are TGTGCCAGCAGCAGGGGAAACTATGGCTACACCTTC. The V call is TRBV6-2 or TRBV6-3, the J call TRBJ1-2, with TRBD1 as a possible D gene (6 bases). This CDR3 region has 12 residues. The germline V and J ends were trimmed by 6 bases and 2 bases, with 7 bases remaining between them. Germline lookup yields CDR1 MNHEY and CDR2 SVGEGT.

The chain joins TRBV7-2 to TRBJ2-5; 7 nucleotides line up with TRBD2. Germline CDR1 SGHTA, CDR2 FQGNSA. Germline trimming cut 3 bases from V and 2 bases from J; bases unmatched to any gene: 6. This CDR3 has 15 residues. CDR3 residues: CASSFNGGGQETQYF. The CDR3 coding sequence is TGTGCCAGCAGCTTTAATGGGGGGGGGCAAGAGACCCAGTACTTC.

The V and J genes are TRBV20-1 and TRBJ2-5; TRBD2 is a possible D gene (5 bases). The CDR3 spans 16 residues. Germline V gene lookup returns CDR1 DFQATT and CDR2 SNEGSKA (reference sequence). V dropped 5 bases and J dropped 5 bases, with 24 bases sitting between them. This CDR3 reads CSAASLRDRVGETQYF. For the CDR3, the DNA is TGCAGTGCTGCCAGCCTCCGGGATCGGGTTGGGGAGACCCAGTACTTC.

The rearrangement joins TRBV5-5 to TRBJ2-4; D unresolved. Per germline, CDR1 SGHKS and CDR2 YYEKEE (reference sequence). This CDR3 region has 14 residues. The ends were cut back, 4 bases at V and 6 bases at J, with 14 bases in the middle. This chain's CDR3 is CASSTRAERNIQYF. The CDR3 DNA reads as TGTGCCAGCAGCACCCGGGCAGAGAGAAACATTCAGTACTTC.

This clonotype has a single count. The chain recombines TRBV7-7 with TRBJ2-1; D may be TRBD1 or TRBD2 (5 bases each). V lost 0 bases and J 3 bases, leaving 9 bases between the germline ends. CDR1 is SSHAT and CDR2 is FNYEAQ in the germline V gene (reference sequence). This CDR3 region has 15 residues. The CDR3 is CASSLATGGYNEQFF. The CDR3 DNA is TGTGCCAGCAGCTTAGCGACTGGGGGCTACAATGAGCAGTTCTTC.

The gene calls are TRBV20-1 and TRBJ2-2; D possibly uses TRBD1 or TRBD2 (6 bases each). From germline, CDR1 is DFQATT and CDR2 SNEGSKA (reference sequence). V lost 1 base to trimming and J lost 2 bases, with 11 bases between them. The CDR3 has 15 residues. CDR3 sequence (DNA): TGCAGTGCTAGAGGGGGGGCCACCAACACCGGGGAGCTGTTTTTT. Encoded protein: CSARGGATNTGELFF.

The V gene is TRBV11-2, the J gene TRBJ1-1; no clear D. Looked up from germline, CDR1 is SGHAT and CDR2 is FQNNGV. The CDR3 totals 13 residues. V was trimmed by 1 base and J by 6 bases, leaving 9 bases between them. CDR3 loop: CASSLVREAEAFF. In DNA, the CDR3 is TGTGCCAGCAGCTTAGTCCGGGAGGCTGAAGCTTTCTTT.

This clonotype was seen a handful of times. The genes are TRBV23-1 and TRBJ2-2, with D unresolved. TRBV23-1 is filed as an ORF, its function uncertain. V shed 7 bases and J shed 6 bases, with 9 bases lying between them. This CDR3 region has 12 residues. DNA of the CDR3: TGCGCCAGCATAGGGATACCCGGGGAGCTGTTTTTT. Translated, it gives CASIGIPGELFF.

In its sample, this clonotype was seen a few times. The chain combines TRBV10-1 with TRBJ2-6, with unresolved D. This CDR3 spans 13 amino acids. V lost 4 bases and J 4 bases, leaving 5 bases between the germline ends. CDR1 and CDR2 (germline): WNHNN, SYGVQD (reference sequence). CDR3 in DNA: TGCGCCAGCAGTGGGTACGGGGCCAACGTCCTGACTTTC. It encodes CASSGYGANVLTF.

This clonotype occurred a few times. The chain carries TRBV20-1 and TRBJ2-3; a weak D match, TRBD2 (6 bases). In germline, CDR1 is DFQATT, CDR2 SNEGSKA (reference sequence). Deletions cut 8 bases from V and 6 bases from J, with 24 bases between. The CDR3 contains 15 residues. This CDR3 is CSLPPRRGGWDTQYF. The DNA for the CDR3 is TGCAGTCTCCCCCCTCGGCGGGGAGGTTGGGATACGCAGTATTTT.

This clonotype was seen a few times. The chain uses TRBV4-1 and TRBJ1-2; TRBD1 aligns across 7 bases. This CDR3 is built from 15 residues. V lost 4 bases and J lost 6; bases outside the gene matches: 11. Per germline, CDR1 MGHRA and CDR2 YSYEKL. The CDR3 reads CASSRKGAPQHGYTF. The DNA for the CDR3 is TGCGCCAGCAGCCGAAAGGGGGCCCCTCAGCATGGCTACACCTTC.

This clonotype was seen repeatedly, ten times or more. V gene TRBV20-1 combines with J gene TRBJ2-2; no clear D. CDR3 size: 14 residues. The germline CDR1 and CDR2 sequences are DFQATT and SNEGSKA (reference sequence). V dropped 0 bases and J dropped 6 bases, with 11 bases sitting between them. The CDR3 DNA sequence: TGCAGTGCTAGAGAGTCCGACTGGGCCGGGGAGCTGTTTTTT. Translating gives CSARESDWAGELFF.

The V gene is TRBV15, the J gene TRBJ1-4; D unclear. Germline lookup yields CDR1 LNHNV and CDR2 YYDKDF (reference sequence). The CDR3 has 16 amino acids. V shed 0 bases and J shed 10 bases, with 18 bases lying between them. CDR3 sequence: CATSRDGPGDWGKLFF. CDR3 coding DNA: TGTGCCACCAGCAGAGATGGCCCCGGGGATTGGGGAAAACTGTTTTTT.